These 18 T cell receptor beta chains came from one sample sequenced in a study of blood T cell repertoires in COVID-19. The method was immunoSEQ multiplex PCR; TCRdb's version includes in-frame clones alone and lacks a portion of them. The sample lists about 130,000 clones, roughly 80% occurring once. Sequenced material: peripheral blood. These receptors were taken from a woman aged 55-69 years with acute or convalescent COVID-19.

The chain recombines TRBV11-2 with TRBJ1-2, with a weak D call TRBD1 (6 bases). CDR3 length: 14 amino acids. Germline-derived CDR1 and CDR2 are SGHAT and FQNNGV. V dropped 0 bases and J dropped 8 bases, with 13 bases sitting between them. The CDR3 here is CASSLDSGARGYTF. The CDR3 DNA follows: TGTGCCAGCAGCTTAGATTCAGGGGCCCGGGGCTACACCTTC.

The V call is TRBV24-1, the J call TRBJ2-1; D possibly corresponds to TRBD1 (6 bases). The germline CDR1 and CDR2 sequences are KGHDR and SFDVKD. There are 12 residues in the CDR3. With 5 bases removed from V and 16 bases from J, the gap between germline ends came to 17 bases. The CDR3 sequence: CATSAGVAGVFF. The CDR3 nucleotides read TGTGCCACCAGTGCAGGGGTAGCAGGGGTATTCTTC.

V gene TRBV19 combines with J gene TRBJ1-1; TRBD1 matches at 9 bases. V shed 6 bases, J shed 6 bases, and the junction held 8 bases outside the gene matches. The CDR3 loop spans 14 amino acids. Germline loops: CDR1 LNHDA, CDR2 SQIVND (reference sequence). The CDR3 sequence: CASRVTGGGPEAFF. The DNA for the CDR3 is TGTGCCAGTAGGGTTACAGGGGGCGGACCTGAAGCTTTCTTT.

This chain joins TRBV19 and TRBJ1-2; D gene unclear. This CDR3 has 13 amino acids. Germline assignment: CDR1 LNHDA and CDR2 SQIVND (reference sequence). V lost 0 bases to trimming and J lost 6 bases, with 8 bases between them. CDR3 sequence (DNA): TGTGCCAGTAGTATAGAAGTGACTGATGGCTACACCTTC. Residues: CASSIEVTDGYTF.

The chain joins TRBV6-5 to TRBJ1-2; D is unclear. Looked up from germline, CDR1 is MNHEY and CDR2 is SVGAGI. The CDR3 is 13 residues long. Trimming left V 9 bases short and J 4 bases short, with 15 bases between. CDR3 nucleotides: TGTGCCAGGCCACATAGACTCGTCTATGGCTACACCTTC. Its protein product is CARPHRLVYGYTF.

The J gene is TRBJ1-2, the V gene TRBV6-5; 10 bases agree with TRBD1. The CDR3 length is 13 residues. V was pared by 4 bases and J by 8 bases, with 4 bases of the junction left unmatched. Germline V gene lookup returns CDR1 MNHEY and CDR2 SVGAGI. CDR3 sequence: CASSWTGGGGYTF. The CDR3 DNA follows: TGTGCCAGCAGTTGGACAGGGGGTGGGGGCTACACCTTC.

This sequence joins TRBV24-1 and TRBJ2-2; 7 positions agree with TRBD1. The CDR3 has 17 residues. In germline, CDR1 is KGHDR, CDR2 SFDVKD. Trimming removed 3 bases from V and 3 bases from J; junction bases left unmatched: 9. This CDR3 reads CATSDLRGGSDTGELFF. The DNA of the CDR3 is TGTGCCACCAGTGATCTCCGAGGGGGCTCGGACACCGGGGAGCTGTTTTTT.

This chain uses TRBV5-1 with TRBJ1-1; TRBD1 agrees at 8 bases. Trimming removed 6 bases from V and 2 bases from J; junction bases left unmatched: 6. This CDR3 has 14 amino acids. Germline V CDR1 and CDR2: SGHRS, YFSETQ. In DNA, the CDR3 is TGCGCCAGCAAGGGGGGACAGGCAAACACTGAAGCTTTCTTT. Translated: CASKGGQANTEAFF.

The V gene is TRBV3-1 (or the pseudogene TRBV3-2), the J gene TRBJ1-1; 7 bases are a match to TRBD1. The CDR3 extends over 16 amino acids. Trimming removed 4 bases from V and 1 base from J; junction bases left unmatched: 9. CDR1 LGHDT and CDR2 YNNKEL come from the germline V gene (reference sequence). The CDR3 bases are TGTGCCAGCAGCCGCGGGTTCTCAGGGGGGAACACTGAAGCTTTCTTT. Translating it yields CASSRGFSGGNTEAFF.

The chain links TRBV28 to TRBJ2-7; TRBD2 matches at 8 bases. V trimming: 5 bases; J trimming: 3 bases; junction bases outside the gene matches: 6. The CDR3 runs 14 residues. Looked up from germline, CDR1 is MDHEN and CDR2 is SYDVKM. The CDR3 is CASSPGGDYYEQYV. The CDR3 DNA is TGTGCCAGCAGTCCGGGGGGGGACTACTACGAGCAGTACGTC.

This clone was observed a handful of times. V gene TRBV30 combines with J gene TRBJ1-1; D might be TRBD1 (5 bases). This CDR3 is built from 12 residues. Germline assignment: CDR1 GTSNPN and CDR2 SVGIG (reference sequence). The CDR3 sequence is CAHGGAPTEAFF. CDR3 coding DNA: TGTGCTCATGGTGGGGCACCCACTGAAGCTTTCTTT.

The V and J genes are TRBV11-2 and TRBJ2-2; D gene uncertain. Germline CDR1 and CDR2: SGHAT and FQNNGV. The V end was cut by 5 bases, the J end by 7 bases, with 5 bases between. The CDR3 runs 11 residues. CDR3 bases: TGTGCCAGCAGCGTTTACGGGGAGCTGTTTTTT. Protein product: CASSVYGELFF.

The table lists this clone with a count of one. This chain uses TRBV29-1 with TRBJ1-1; no firm D call. The length of the CDR3 is 13 residues. Between the trimmed V and J ends, which lost 5 bases and 10 bases, there was a span of 20 bases. Germline CDR1 reads SQVTM; CDR2 reads ANQGSEA. The CDR3 region has the DNA TGCAGCGTTACGGGTCAGATCAGTGATAGAGCTTTCTTT. Protein sequence: CSVTGQISDRAFF.

This chain links TRBV24-1 with TRBJ2-5; a weak D match, TRBD2 (7 bases). The germline gives CDR1 KGHDR, CDR2 SFDVKD. V was shortened by 9 bases and J by 5 bases, with 24 bases between the two germline ends. The CDR3 length is 16 residues. Written as DNA, the CDR3 is TGTGCCACCGGGTCCCAGAGGGGGGGGACGAGGGAGACCCAGTACTTC. It codes for CATGSQRGGTRETQYF.

The chain carries TRBV7-2 and TRBJ1-6; D is undetermined. Germline assignment: CDR1 SGHTA and CDR2 FQGNSA. V shed 7 bases and J shed 6 bases, with 19 bases lying between them. The CDR3 runs 16 residues. Written as DNA, the CDR3 is TGTGCCAGCACCCCAACAGTCAGAACCCCTAATTCACCCCTCCACTTT. This sequence encodes CASTPTVRTPNSPLHF.

This clone was seen once. The chain joins TRBV9 to TRBJ1-1, with D possibly TRBD1 on 5 matching bases. This CDR3 has 16 amino acids. With 0 bases removed from V and 1 base from J, the gap between germline ends came to 13 bases. Germline V gives CDR1 SGDLS, CDR2 YYNGEE. The CDR3 sequence: CASSVEGILGNTEAFF. CDR3 bases: TGTGCCAGCAGCGTAGAGGGGATACTGGGGAACACTGAAGCTTTCTTT.

This chain links TRBV30 with TRBJ1-2; no firm D call. V was clipped by 0 bases and J by 7 bases, with 15 bases between them. Germline-derived CDR1 and CDR2 are GTSNPN and SVGIG (reference sequence). There are 14 residues in the CDR3. CDR3 protein: CAWSVRQVKAGYTF. The CDR3 region has the DNA TGTGCCTGGAGTGTACGCCAGGTGAAAGCTGGCTACACCTTC.

This clone showed up just a few times. This CDR3 reads CASSSGREFAYTF. In DNA, the CDR3 is TGTGCCAGCAGCTCCGGGAGAGAATTCGCCTACACCTTC. The chain joins TRBV5-8 to TRBJ1-2; D is unresolved. The V end lost 3 bases, the J end lost 10 bases, and 16 bases lay between the germline ends. In germline, CDR1 is SGHTS, CDR2 YDEGEE. CDR3 length equals 13 residues.